These 21 T cell receptor beta chains came from one sample sequenced in a study of cytomegalovirus exposure and HLA in healthy donors. In the PCR, 60 Vbeta and 13 Jbeta primers were used. Assay: immunoSEQ multiplex PCR; the TCRdb copy retains only in-frame clones and omits some. The profile covers 170,000 or so clones, with approximately 84% appearing a single time and around 5% taken by the ten largest. Sequenced sample: PBMCs. The receptors derive from a girl aged 5-17 years in good health and CMV-seropositive.

The chain links TRBV15 to TRBJ1-1, with D perhaps TRBD1 (5 bases). The CDR3 is made up of 17 amino acids. CDR1 and CDR2 (germline): LNHNV, YYDKDF (reference sequence). Trimming pared 0 bases from V and 0 bases from J, leaving 14 bases between. The CDR3 spells CATSRDSLDSMNTEAFF. The CDR3 DNA is TGTGCCACCAGCAGAGATTCTCTCGACAGCATGAACACTGAAGCTTTCTTT.

J is TRBJ1-2 and V is TRBV2; D remains unclear. CDR1 SNHLY and CDR2 FYNNEI come from the germline V gene. V was shortened by 5 bases and J by 8 bases, with 15 bases between the two germline ends. The CDR3 totals 13 residues. This CDR3 reads CASSWEGPEGYTF. In nucleotides, the CDR3 is TGTGCCAGCAGTTGGGAGGGCCCTGAGGGCTACACCTTC. The variable domain in full, completed from reference TRBV2 and TRBJ1-2, reads EPEVTQTPSHQVTQMGQEVILRCVPISNHLYFYWYRQILGQKVEFLVSFYNNEISEKSEIFDDQFSVERPDGSNFTLKIRSTKLEDSAMYFCASSWEGPEGYTFGSGTRLTVV.

The sample holds one count of this clone. V usage is TRBV6-1 and J usage is TRBJ2-7; D might be TRBD1 (5 bases). CDR1 is MNHNS, CDR2 SASEGT, per germline. This CDR3 is built from 13 residues. Deletions cut 5 bases from V and 6 bases from J, with 14 bases between. As DNA, the CDR3 is TGTGCCAGCAGTTATAGGGCAGGGCTCGAGCAGTACTTC. It translates to CASSYRAGLEQYF.

This chain uses TRBV6-4 with TRBJ2-1, with TRBD1 matching over 8 bases. With 5 bases clipped from V and 2 bases from J, the junction kept 11 bases outside the gene matches. This CDR3 has 17 amino acids. Germline-derived CDR1 and CDR2 are MRHNA and SNTAGT. Written as DNA, the CDR3 is TGTGCCAGCAGTCCAGGGGGCGTCCCAGGCGCCTACAATGAGCAGTTCTTC. Amino acids: CASSPGGVPGAYNEQFF.

The chain links TRBV11-2 to TRBJ1-1, with TRBD1 as a possible D gene (5 bases). This CDR3 comprises 15 residues. Trimming shortened V by 5 bases and J by 4 bases, and 17 bases separated the two germline ends. Germline loops: CDR1 SGHAT, CDR2 FQNNGV. The CDR3 here is CASSPPRSQGTEAFF. The CDR3 region has the DNA TGTGCCAGCAGCCCGCCACGGAGTCAGGGCACTGAAGCTTTCTTT.

The chain employs TRBV2 and TRBJ1-5; the D gene is possibly TRBD1 (5 bases). Trimming took 7 bases from V and 3 from J, leaving 19 bases between them. Germline loops: CDR1 SNHLY, CDR2 FYNNEI. The length of the CDR3 is 16 residues. The CDR3 loop reads CASIETRGGINQPQHF. The DNA of the CDR3 is TGTGCCAGCATAGAAACGAGGGGCGGGATCAATCAGCCCCAGCATTTT.

The CDR3 loop is CASSLDRGTDTQYF. CDR3 DNA sequence: TGTGCCAGCAGCTTAGATCGGGGCACAGATACGCAGTATTTT. V gene TRBV7-9 combines with J gene TRBJ2-3, with D unclear. Deletions cut 1 base from V and 1 base from J, with 6 bases between. The CDR3 totals 14 residues. The V gene's germline CDR1 is SEHNR and CDR2 FQNEAQ (reference sequence).

The V call is TRBV11-1, the J call TRBJ2-5; maybe TRBD1 (6 bases). Germline V gene data show CDR1 as SGHAT and CDR2 as FQDESV (reference sequence). This CDR3 is 15 amino acids long. Trimming removed 4 bases from V and 2 bases from J, with 14 bases in between. The CDR3 loop is CASSSRQEIQETQYF. CDR3 nucleotide sequence: TGTGCCAGCAGCTCCCGACAGGAGATACAAGAGACCCAGTACTTC.

CDR3 sequence (DNA): TGTGCCAGCAGGACCGACGGGAAAGTCTATGGCTACACCTTC. Its protein product is CASRTDGKVYGYTF. V is TRBV6-1 and J is TRBJ1-2; D uncertain. CDR3 length equals 14 residues. Germline assignment: CDR1 MNHNS and CDR2 SASEGT. The V gene lost 6 bases and the J gene lost 4 bases, with 15 bases spanning the gap.

This chain connects TRBV9 to TRBJ2-1; 9 bases line up with TRBD2. J gave up 5 bases and V 0 bases, and 3 bases lay outside the gene matches. The germline gives CDR1 SGDLS, CDR2 YYNGEE. The length of the CDR3 is 15 residues. For the CDR3, the DNA is TGTGCCAGCAGCGTAGTAGCGGGGGCGGACAATGAGCAGTTCTTC. Protein: CASSVVAGADNEQFF.

This clone was seen only a few times. This chain links TRBV6-1 with TRBJ2-7; 14 bases are a match to TRBD2. The J segment lost 6 bases and the V segment lost 6 bases, leaving 4 bases of the junction unmatched. The CDR3 has 14 amino acids. The germline gives CDR1 MNHNS, CDR2 SASEGT. The CDR3 coding sequence is TGTGCCAGCAGCGGACTAGCGGGGGGATCCGAGCAGTACTTC. Translated, it gives CASSGLAGGSEQYF.

The genes are TRBV18 and TRBJ1-1; possibly TRBD1 for D (6 bases). The germline V and J ends were trimmed by 2 bases and 11 bases, with 21 bases remaining between them. In germline, CDR1 is KGHSH, CDR2 LQKENI. The CDR3 covers 15 residues. The CDR3 is CASSPFRVSGDLAFF. The CDR3, as DNA: TGTGCCAGCTCACCATTCAGGGTTTCAGGGGATCTCGCTTTCTTT.

Here the CDR3 reads CASIHRGGYEQYF. DNA for the CDR3: TGTGCCAGCATTCATAGGGGGGGCTACGAGCAGTACTTC. The chain is built from TRBV2 and TRBJ2-7, with D maybe TRBD2 (7 bases). CDR3 length: 13 residues. Trimming took off 7 bases at V and 3 bases at J, with 13 bases between the two ends. Looked up from germline, CDR1 is SNHLY and CDR2 is FYNNEI.

In its sample, this clone was seen once. V is TRBV5-1 and J is TRBJ1-1, with a tentative D call TRBD1 (6 bases). The CDR3 runs to 17 residues. The V gene lost 0 bases and the J gene lost 4 bases, with 19 bases spanning the gap. The germline CDR1 and CDR2 sequences are SGHRS and YFSETQ. The CDR3 spells CASSLAKSARGITEAFF. The CDR3, as DNA: TGCGCCAGCAGCTTGGCCAAGTCTGCCAGGGGAATCACTGAAGCTTTCTTT.

The chain couples TRBV4-1 to TRBJ1-5; 12 nucleotides align to TRBD1. The germline gives CDR1 MGHRA, CDR2 YSYEKL. CDR3 length: 16 amino acids. V lost 0 bases and J lost 6; bases outside the gene matches: 3. This chain's CDR3 is CASSQEGTGGFQPQHF. DNA for the CDR3: TGCGCCAGCAGCCAAGAGGGGACAGGGGGCTTTCAGCCCCAGCATTTT.

V is TRBV4-1 and J is TRBJ1-6; D not certain. The germline V gene encodes CDR1 MGHRA and CDR2 YSYEKL. CDR3 size: 15 residues. V gave up 6 bases and J gave up 6 bases, with 15 bases separating them. The CDR3: CASSPWTETNSPLHF. As DNA, the CDR3 is TGCGCCAGCAGTCCCTGGACTGAAACTAATTCACCCCTCCACTTT.

The chain couples TRBV10-1 to TRBJ1-5, with no clear D. CDR1 and CDR2 from the germline V gene are WNHNN and SYGVQD (reference sequence). The length of the CDR3 is 13 residues. Trimming removed 3 bases from V and 3 bases from J, with 6 bases in between. CDR3 region: CASSDQINQPQHF. The CDR3 DNA sequence: TGCGCCAGCAGTGACCAGATCAATCAGCCCCAGCATTTT.

Here the CDR3 reads CASSLTGGAGVSYTF. The DNA of the CDR3 is TGTGCCAGCAGCCTAACAGGGGGCGCCGGTGTAAGCTACACCTTC. The rearrangement links TRBV7-9 to TRBJ1-2; 9 bases line up with TRBD1. From germline, CDR1 is SEHNR and CDR2 FQNEAQ (reference sequence). The CDR3 loop spans 15 amino acids. V dropped 5 bases and J dropped 9; count of bases not matched to a gene: 13.

J is TRBJ2-2 and V is TRBV11-3; D perhaps matches TRBD1 (5 bases). The V and J ends lost 1 base and 7 bases respectively, with 7 bases between them. Looked up from germline, CDR1 is SGHNT and CDR2 is YENEEA. This CDR3 has 13 residues. The CDR3 here is CASSLGTGGELFF. Written as DNA, the CDR3 is TGTGCCAGCAGCTTAGGAACAGGCGGGGAGCTGTTTTTT.

The rearrangement uses TRBV12-5 and TRBJ1-6, with D maybe TRBD1 (5 bases). The CDR3 runs to 13 residues. Trimming left V 1 base short and J 12 bases short, with 10 bases between. Germline V gives CDR1 LGHNT, CDR2 FRNRAP. The CDR3 reads CASGLAVQGPLHF. In DNA form, the CDR3 reads TGTGCTAGTGGTTTGGCCGTCCAGGGACCCCTCCACTTT.

V gene TRBV18 combines with J gene TRBJ1-2; TRBD1 agrees at 10 bases. Germline CDR1 is KGHSH and CDR2 is LQKENI. CDR3 length: 15 amino acids. The J segment lost 5 bases and the V segment lost 2 bases, leaving 5 bases of the junction unmatched. The CDR3 is CASSPRDRGGYGYTF. CDR3 bases: TGTGCCAGCTCACCAAGGGACAGGGGAGGATATGGCTACACCTTC.